The 20 T cell receptor beta chains below all came from one sample that was sequenced in a study of T cell changes during pregnancy in multiple sclerosis. Produced via immunoSEQ multiplex PCR; TCRdb's table is partial and in-frame only. In the table there are tens of thousands of clones, roughly 94% of which are singletons. The sequenced sample was peripheral blood, obtained before pregnancy. The origin of the receptors is a female donor with multiple sclerosis, enrolled in a pregnancy study.

The chain couples TRBV7-9 to TRBJ2-1; tentatively, D is TRBD1 (6 bases). The CDR3 runs 16 residues. The ends were cut back, 4 bases at V and 10 bases at J, with 23 bases in the middle. Germline V lookup: CDR1 SEHNR, CDR2 FQNEAQ (reference sequence). The CDR3 loop reads CASSSSKPDRRREQFF. DNA of the CDR3: TGTGCCAGCAGCTCATCCAAGCCGGACAGACGGAGGGAGCAGTTCTTC.

This clone was observed a single time. The chain carries TRBV18 and TRBJ1-4; TRBD1 matches 7 bases. This CDR3 spans 16 amino acids. CDR1 is KGHSH and CDR2 is LQKENI in the germline V gene. V shed 3 bases, J shed 0 bases, and the junction held 4 bases outside the gene matches. The CDR3 region is CASSPRQGTTNEKLFF. In DNA form, the CDR3 reads TGTGCCAGCTCACCCAGACAGGGAACAACTAATGAAAAACTGTTTTTT. Combining the CDR3 with reference TRBV18 and TRBJ1-4 gives the whole variable domain NAGVMQNPRHLVRRRGQEARLRCSPMKGHSHVYWYRQLPEEGLKFMVYLQKENIIDESGMPKERFSAEFPKEGPSILRIQQVVRGDSAAYFCASSPRQGTTNEKLFFGSGTQLSVL.

This sequence joins TRBV7-9 and TRBJ2-3; 7 bases align to TRBD2. Trimming cost V 5 bases and J 4 bases; bases outside gene matches: 9. Germline V CDR1 and CDR2: SEHNR, FQNEAQ (reference sequence). This CDR3 has 15 residues. The CDR3 nucleotides are TGTGCCAGCAGCCCGACTCCGGGGGGAGCAGATACGCAGTATTTT. Its translation: CASSPTPGGADTQYF.

The J gene is TRBJ1-3, the V gene TRBV19; D not resolved. The V end was cut by 3 bases, the J end by 7 bases, with 10 bases between. Germline V gene lookup returns CDR1 LNHDA and CDR2 SQIVND (reference sequence). CDR3 size: 13 residues. This chain's CDR3 is CASSIEGVNTIYF. Written as DNA, the CDR3 is TGTGCCAGTAGTATCGAGGGAGTCAACACCATATATTTT. Together with reference TRBV19 and TRBJ1-3, the CDR3 gives the full variable domain: DGGITQSPKYLFRKEGQNVTLSCEQNLNHDAMYWYRQDPGQGLRLIYYSQIVNDFQKGDIAEGYSVSREKKESFPLTVTSAQKNPTAFYLCASSIEGVNTIYFGEGSWLTVV.

This clone occurred once. V gene TRBV6-4 combines with J gene TRBJ2-3; a weak D match, TRBD1 (6 bases). V lost 9 bases and J 5 bases, leaving 15 bases between the germline ends. Germline assignment: CDR1 MRHNA and CDR2 SNTAGT. This CDR3 comprises 13 residues. CDR3 nucleotide sequence: TGTGCCAGGACCGGGACAATAATAGATACGCAGTATTTT. This sequence encodes CARTGTIIDTQYF.

The chain joins TRBV4-1 to TRBJ2-7; 13 nucleotides align to TRBD2. CDR1 is MGHRA and CDR2 is YSYEKL in the germline V gene. The CDR3 has 19 amino acids. The junction had 11 bases not matched to a gene; V was cut back by 0 bases and J by 3 bases. DNA for the CDR3: TGCGCCAGCAGCCAAGAGGTACTAGCGGGGGGGAAGGTCTTCTACGAGCAGTACTTC. It encodes CASSQEVLAGGKVFYEQYF.

V usage is TRBV4-1 and J usage is TRBJ1-2; 12 nucleotides match TRBD1. Unmatched junction bases numbered 8, after V lost 2 bases and J lost 4 bases. The germline V gene encodes CDR1 MGHRA and CDR2 YSYEKL. The CDR3 sequence is 17 residues long. The CDR3 DNA sequence: TGCGCCAGCAGCCAACCTATCGGGACAGGGGGCGCCTATGGCTACACCTTC. Its translation: CASSQPIGTGGAYGYTF.

The chain employs TRBV7-3 and TRBJ2-5, with 11 bases lining up with TRBD1. CDR3 size: 16 residues. The V segment lost 1 base and the J segment 4 bases; nucleotides outside the gene matches: 5. Germline V CDR1 and CDR2: SGHTA, FQGTGA. CDR3 DNA: TGTGCCAGCAGCTTAATATCGGGACAGGGGGGAGAGACCCAGTACTTC. This sequence encodes CASSLISGQGGETQYF. The full variable domain, completed using reference TRBV7-3 and TRBJ2-5, is GAGVSQTPSNKVTEKGKYVELRCDPISGHTALYWYRQSLGQGPEFLIYFQGTGAADDSGLPNDRFFAVRPEGSVSTLKIQRTERGDSAVYLCASSLISGQGGETQYFGPGTRLLVL.

In its sample, this clone was seen once. J is TRBJ2-5 and V is TRBV9; 10 nucleotides line up with TRBD2. There are 16 residues in the CDR3. Trimming took 0 bases from V and 0 from J; bases not matched to a gene: 2. Per germline, CDR1 SGDLS and CDR2 YYNGEE. CDR3: CASSVGSGGNQETQYF. The CDR3 DNA follows: TGTGCCAGCAGCGTAGGTAGCGGGGGGAACCAAGAGACCCAGTACTTC.

The V and J genes are TRBV30 and TRBJ2-3, with 7 bases lining up with TRBD1. This CDR3 has 16 residues. Germline V gene data show CDR1 as GTSNPN and CDR2 as SVGIG (reference sequence). J gave up 0 bases and V 4 bases, and 10 bases lay outside the gene matches. The CDR3 coding sequence is TGTGCCTGGACCCTCCCGGGACAGACCAGCACAGATACGCAGTATTTT. Residues: CAWTLPGQTSTDTQYF.

The chain links TRBV5-4 to TRBJ1-2; D not certain. Germline V gives CDR1 SGHNT, CDR2 YYREEE (reference sequence). The CDR3 sequence is 14 residues long. V lost 1 base to trimming and J lost 0 bases, with 7 bases between them. In DNA, the CDR3 is TGTGCCAGCAGCTTGAGCGGTTCTAACTATGGCTACACCTTC. This gives the protein CASSLSGSNYGYTF.

The genes are TRBV5-4 and TRBJ2-1, with D maybe TRBD2 (5 bases). The germline V and J ends were trimmed by 6 bases and 8 bases, with 9 bases remaining between them. The CDR3 extends over 11 amino acids. Germline V gene sequence: CDR1 SGHNT, CDR2 YYREEE (reference sequence). The CDR3 reads CASTWGDEQFF. CDR3 coding DNA: TGTGCCAGCACCTGGGGAGATGAGCAGTTCTTC.

The chain employs TRBV27 and TRBJ1-6; possible D gene TRBD1, 5 bases. The CDR3 covers 15 residues. CDR1 is MNHEY and CDR2 is SMNVEV in the germline V gene (reference sequence). The germline V and J ends were trimmed by 2 bases and 7 bases, with 12 bases remaining between them. The CDR3 DNA reads as TGTGCCAGCAGTTTAGAGCAGGGCCCCAATTCACCCCTCCACTTT. This codes for CASSLEQGPNSPLHF.

This chain links TRBV6-5 with TRBJ2-5, with D perhaps TRBD2 (5 bases). CDR3 length: 14 amino acids. Trimming pared 5 bases from V and 0 bases from J, leaving 10 bases between. The germline CDR1 and CDR2 sequences are MNHEY and SVGAGI. The chain's CDR3 is CASSEPGYQETQYF. In DNA, the CDR3 is TGTGCCAGCAGTGAACCGGGGTACCAAGAGACCCAGTACTTC.

The chain employs TRBV7-2 and TRBJ2-2, with 15 bases matching TRBD2. Germline loops: CDR1 SGHTA, CDR2 FQGNSA. The CDR3 has 16 amino acids. V trimming: 8 bases; J trimming: 4 bases; junction bases outside the gene matches: 5. As DNA, the CDR3 is TGTGCCAGCGGACTAGCGGGGGGGGCCAGCACCGGGGAGCTGTTTTTT. It yields the protein CASGLAGGASTGELFF.

This clone was recorded once. CDR3 residues: CSFNRDRDGEQFF. The DNA of the CDR3 is TGCAGCTTTAACCGGGACAGGGACGGTGAGCAGTTCTTC. This rearrangement joins TRBV29-1 to TRBJ2-1; 9 bases are shared with TRBD1. Trimming cost V 8 bases and J 9 bases; bases outside gene matches: 11. The CDR3 is made up of 13 amino acids. Germline CDR1 SQVTM, CDR2 ANQGSEA.

The CDR3 is CASRGGRGLDNYGYTF. The CDR3 nucleotides read TGTGCCAGCAGGGGTGGCCGCGGATTAGATAACTATGGCTACACCTTC. The J gene is TRBJ1-2, the V gene TRBV5-4, with D unresolved. Germline V gene sequence: CDR1 SGHNT, CDR2 YYREEE (reference sequence). The CDR3 loop spans 16 amino acids. V was shortened by 5 bases and J by 1 base, with 18 bases between the two germline ends.

The chain's CDR3 is CSVGQGGGEQYF. For the CDR3, the DNA is TGCAGCGTTGGCCAGGGGGGAGGCGAGCAGTACTTC. V is TRBV29-1 and J is TRBJ2-7; weak D call: TRBD1 (7 bases). Germline assignment: CDR1 SQVTM and CDR2 ANQGSEA. This CDR3 region has 12 residues. Trimming took 4 bases from V and 6 from J, leaving 13 bases between them.

DNA for the CDR3: TGTGCCAGCAGCGTAGATCGCGTGGAGGGGCATAGAAACACCATATATTTT. Translated: CASSVDRVEGHRNTIYF. The J gene is TRBJ1-3, the V gene TRBV9, with TRBD1 as a possible D gene (5 bases). Germline V gives CDR1 SGDLS, CDR2 YYNGEE. The CDR3 loop spans 17 amino acids. The ends were cut back, 0 bases at V and 5 bases at J, with 18 bases in the middle. The variable domain in full, completed from reference TRBV9 and TRBJ1-3, reads DSGVTQTPKHLITATGQRVTLRCSPRSGDLSVYWYQQSLDQGLQFLIQYYNGEERAKGNILERFSAQQFPDLHSELNLSSLELGDSALYFCASSVDRVEGHRNTIYFGEGSWLTVV.

The chain combines TRBV7-9 with TRBJ1-5, with D maybe TRBD1 (5 bases). The germline V gene has CDR1 SEHNR and CDR2 FQNEAQ (reference sequence). The CDR3 runs to 14 residues. V dropped 4 bases and J dropped 8 bases, with 15 bases sitting between them. The CDR3 sequence: CASSYDRGLEPQHF. The CDR3 DNA sequence: TGTGCCAGCAGCTACGATAGGGGCCTAGAGCCCCAGCATTTT.